This TCR beta chain was observed in a study of post-analysis software for immune sequencing data. Study overall: The study covered relapsing-remitting, secondary progressive and progressive-relapsing courses of multiple sclerosis.

V lost 5 bases to trimming and J lost 4 bases; unmatched junction nucleotides: 11. Per germline, CDR1 SEHNR and CDR2 FQNEAQ (reference sequence). The length of the CDR3 is 16 residues. The TCR beta cDNA libraries carried unique molecular identifiers. Once about 0.95 to 10 million T cells were used, hundreds of thousands of cDNA molecules resulted. TCRdb reanalysed the PCR reads using MiXCR and keeps one entry per CDR3 protein. The sample contains hundreds of thousands of distinct CDR3 sequences, 25% to 30% of which appear only once. Note on this clonotype: Its antigen is not known.

Study results and limitations: Five TRBV segments, TRBV5-6, TRBV5-1 and TRBV20-1 among them, were found more frequent in patients than controls. Normalized Chao1 diversity in multiple sclerosis patients fell significantly below that of controls.

This receptor was obtained from a girl aged 5 to 17 with multiple sclerosis. V and J are TRBV7-9 and TRBJ2-7; 10 bases are shared with TRBD2. The sequenced sample was blood. The CDR3, as DNA: TGTGCCAGCAGCCCCGCCCGGCTAGCGGGAGTTTACGAGCAGTACTTC. Protein: CASSPARLAGVYEQYF.